This T cell receptor (beta chain) was profiled in a study of OX40 agonist ivuxolimab in advanced cancers. Study summary: Partial responses were seen in three patients, one with hepatocellular carcinoma and two with cutaneous melanoma.

Method: immunoSEQ multiplex PCR; TCRdb's copy keeps in-frame clones and lacks some. Counted here are some 68,000 clones, 83% occurring once; the ten biggest clones make up about 1.5%. CDR1 and CDR2 from the germline V gene are MDHEN and SYDVKM. This CDR3 region has 14 residues. J lost 10 bases, V lost 6 bases, and 9 bases had no gene match. The chain recombines TRBV28 with TRBJ1-6; TRBD1 matches 7 bases. Source: CD4+ or CD8+ T cells sorted from blood, taken in a trial of the OX40 agonist ivuxolimab. This TCR was sampled from an adult with an advanced solid tumor such as melanoma, head and neck, liver or kidney cancer. CDR3: CASSQGVGGSPLHF. In DNA, the CDR3 is TGTGCCAGCAGCCAGGGGGTAGGCGGCTCACCCCTCCACTTT.